Shown below are 10 T cell receptor beta chains from a single sample sequenced in a study of molecular identifiers for immune sequencing clone quantification. TCRdb recomputed calls from the PCR reads with MiXCR, one row per CDR3 protein. The sample includes around 470,000 distinct CDR3 sequences, about a fifth of them seen just once. The sample was naive CD8+ T cells from blood, with Jurkat cell RNA spiked in. Specified subset: FACS-sorted CD8+CD4-CCR7+CD45RA+ naive T cells. Receptors were obtained from a human donor in good health. Some libraries in this study had Jurkat cell RNA spiked in.

In its sample, this clonotype was seen once. A much larger clone lies a single base off, so this may be a read error. The chain combines TRBV4-3 with TRBJ1-3, with a weak D call TRBD1 (6 bases). Germline assignment: CDR1 LGHNA and CDR2 YSLEER. The CDR3 runs 15 residues. The CDR3 region is CASGQGGTTGNTIYF. The DNA for the CDR3 is TGCGCCAGCGGCCAGGGAGGGACAACTGGAAACACCATATATTTT.

CDR3 sequence reads: CASGETGGSYQPQHF. The CDR3 DNA sequence: TGCGCCAGCGGGGAAACAGGGGGAAGTTATCAGCCCCAGCATTTT. This chain links TRBV4-1 with TRBJ1-5, with TRBD1 matching over 8 bases. Germline-derived CDR1 and CDR2 are MGHRA and YSYEKL. The CDR3 covers 15 residues. V lost 8 bases, J lost 5 bases, and 11 bases stayed unmatched.

Concerning this clonotype itself: A much larger clone is a single base away; this may be a read error. The rearrangement links TRBV27 to TRBJ2-7; no clear D. V dropped 5 bases and J dropped 7 bases, with 15 bases sitting between them. The CDR3 loop spans 13 amino acids. The germline V gene encodes CDR1 MNHEY and CDR2 SMNVEV (reference sequence). CDR3 in DNA: TGTGCCAGCAGTGCCACAAGGTTTGAAGAGCAGTACTTC. Amino acids: CASSATRFEEQYF.

The sample holds a few counts of this clonotype. This chain joins TRBV27 and TRBJ2-1; TRBD1 is a possible D gene (5 bases). The V gene lost 3 bases and the J gene lost 4 bases, with 16 bases spanning the gap. Per the germline V gene, CDR1 is MNHEY and CDR2 is SMNVEV (reference sequence). The CDR3 extends over 16 amino acids. Written as DNA, the CDR3 is TGTGCCAGCAGTTTGGGCCAGGGCCGGCAGTACAATGAGCAGTTCTTC. It translates to CASSLGQGRQYNEQFF.

The chain couples TRBV5-8 to TRBJ2-7, with D perhaps matching TRBD1 or TRBD2 (6 bases each). Trimming took 5 bases from V and 2 from J, leaving 11 bases between them. The CDR3 consists of 13 residues. Germline loops: CDR1 SGHTS, CDR2 YDEGEE. The CDR3 loop reads CASREGVTYEQYF. CDR3 DNA: TGTGCCAGCAGGGAGGGGGTAACCTACGAGCAGTACTTC.

This clonotype was seen just once. This chain uses TRBV4-2 with TRBJ2-3; 11 nucleotides match TRBD2. Germline V gene data show CDR1 as LGHNA and CDR2 as YNFKEQ. The junction had 7 bases not matched to a gene; V was cut back by 3 bases and J by 2 bases. The CDR3 covers 17 residues. CDR3 loop: CASSHPGLAGPTDTQYF. As DNA, the CDR3 is TGTGCCAGCAGCCACCCCGGACTAGCGGGCCCCACAGATACGCAGTATTTT.

The J gene is TRBJ2-7, the V gene TRBV13; 15 bases fit TRBD2. Germline trimming cut 4 bases from V and 5 bases from J; bases unmatched to any gene: 12. CDR1 PRHDT and CDR2 FYEKMQ come from the germline V gene (reference sequence). CDR3 length: 18 amino acids. The CDR3 spells CASSSRGLAGGPTHEQYF. The DNA of the CDR3 is TGTGCCAGCAGCTCAAGGGGACTAGCGGGAGGACCTACCCACGAGCAGTACTTC.

This clonotype has a single count. The chain recombines TRBV7-9 with TRBJ1-1, with D unresolved. Trimming pared 5 bases from V and 4 bases from J, leaving 17 bases between. Germline loops: CDR1 SEHNR, CDR2 FQNEAQ (reference sequence). This CDR3 has 15 residues. The CDR3 sequence is CASSPLGGWSTEAFF. Written as DNA, the CDR3 is TGTGCCAGCAGCCCATTGGGAGGATGGAGCACTGAAGCTTTCTTT.

A remark on this clonotype: The final CDR3 position lacks the conserved phenylalanine or tryptophan, pointing to a likely read error. The chain is built from TRBV13 and TRBJ2-2; TRBD2 might be the D (5 bases). Per germline, CDR1 PRHDT and CDR2 FYEKMQ (reference sequence). CDR3 length equals 14 residues. V gave up 3 bases and J gave up 6 bases, with 11 bases separating them. CDR3 loop: CASSFPGLAGELFS. CDR3 bases: TGTGCCAGCAGCTTCCCAGGACTCGCCGGGGAGCTGTTTTCT.

To note about this clonotype: Likely a read error: the CDR3 ends without its conserved phenylalanine or tryptophan. The rearrangement links TRBV6-2 or TRBV6-3 to TRBJ2-3; 10 bases match TRBD2. J was trimmed by 1 base and V by 5 bases; bases with no gene match: 6. CDR1 and CDR2 from the germline V gene are MNHEY and SVGEGT. The CDR3 is made up of 16 amino acids. The CDR3 here is CASSPLAGLRTDTQYL. The CDR3 bases are TGTGCCAGCAGTCCACTAGCGGGACTCCGCACAGATACGCAGTATCTT.